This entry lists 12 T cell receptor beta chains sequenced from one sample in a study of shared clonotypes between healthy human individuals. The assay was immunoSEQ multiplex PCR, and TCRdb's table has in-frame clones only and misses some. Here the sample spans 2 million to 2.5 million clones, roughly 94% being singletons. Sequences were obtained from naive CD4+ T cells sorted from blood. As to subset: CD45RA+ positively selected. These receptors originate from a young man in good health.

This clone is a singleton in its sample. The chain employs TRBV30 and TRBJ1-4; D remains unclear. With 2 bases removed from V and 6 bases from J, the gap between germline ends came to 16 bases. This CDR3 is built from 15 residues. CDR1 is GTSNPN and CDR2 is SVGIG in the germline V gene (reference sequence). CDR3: CAWSPIDQHYEKLFF. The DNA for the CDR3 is TGTGCCTGGAGTCCGATTGACCAACACTATGAAAAACTGTTTTTT.

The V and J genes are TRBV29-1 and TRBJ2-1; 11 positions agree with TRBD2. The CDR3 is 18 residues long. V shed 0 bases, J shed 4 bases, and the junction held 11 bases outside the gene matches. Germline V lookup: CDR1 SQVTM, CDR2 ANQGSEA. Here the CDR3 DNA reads TGCAGCGTTGAAGAATGGGGTAGCGGGAGGGCCTATTACAATGAGCAGTTCTTC. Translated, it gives CSVEEWGSGRAYYNEQFF.

The CDR3 here is CATHLKEQGTDTQYF. The DNA for the CDR3 is TGTGCCACCCACTTAAAAGAGCAGGGGACAGATACGCAGTATTTT. The V gene is TRBV10-3, the J gene TRBJ2-3; a possible D gene is TRBD1 (6 bases). Germline V lookup: CDR1 ENHRY, CDR2 SYGVKD. V was trimmed by 10 bases and J by 3 bases, leaving 20 bases between them. This CDR3 has 15 amino acids.

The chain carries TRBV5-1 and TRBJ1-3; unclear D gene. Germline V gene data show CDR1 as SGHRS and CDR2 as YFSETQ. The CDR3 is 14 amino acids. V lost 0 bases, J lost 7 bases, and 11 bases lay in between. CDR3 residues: CASSLAGVFNTIYF. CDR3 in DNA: TGCGCCAGCAGCTTGGCGGGAGTTTTTAACACCATATATTTT.

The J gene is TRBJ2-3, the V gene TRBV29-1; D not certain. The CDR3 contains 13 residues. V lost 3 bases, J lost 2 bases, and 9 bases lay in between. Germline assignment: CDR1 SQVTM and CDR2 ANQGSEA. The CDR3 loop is CSVDGSTTDTQYF. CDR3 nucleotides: TGCAGCGTTGATGGCAGCACCACAGATACGCAGTATTTT.

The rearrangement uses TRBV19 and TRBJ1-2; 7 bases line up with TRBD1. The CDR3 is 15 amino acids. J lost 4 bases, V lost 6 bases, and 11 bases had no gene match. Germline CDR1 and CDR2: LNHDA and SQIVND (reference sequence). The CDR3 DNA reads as TGTGCCAGTAGAGGATCGGGACAGATTTTCTATGGCTACACCTTC. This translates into CASRGSGQIFYGYTF.

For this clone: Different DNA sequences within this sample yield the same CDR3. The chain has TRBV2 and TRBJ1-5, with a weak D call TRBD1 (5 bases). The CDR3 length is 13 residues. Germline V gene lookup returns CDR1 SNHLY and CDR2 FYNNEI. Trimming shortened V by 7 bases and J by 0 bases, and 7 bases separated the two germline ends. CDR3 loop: CASKGDSNQPQHF. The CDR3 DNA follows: TGTGCCAGCAAAGGGGATAGCAATCAGCCCCAGCATTTT.

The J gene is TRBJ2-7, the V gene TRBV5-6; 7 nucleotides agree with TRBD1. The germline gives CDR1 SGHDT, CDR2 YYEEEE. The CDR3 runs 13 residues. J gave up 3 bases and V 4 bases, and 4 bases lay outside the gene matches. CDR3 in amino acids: CASSRGQVYEQYF. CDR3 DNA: TGTGCCAGCAGCAGAGGACAGGTCTACGAGCAGTACTTC.

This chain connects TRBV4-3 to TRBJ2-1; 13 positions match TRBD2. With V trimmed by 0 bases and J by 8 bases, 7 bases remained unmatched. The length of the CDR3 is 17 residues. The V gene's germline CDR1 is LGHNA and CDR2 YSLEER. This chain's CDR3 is CASSQDPGTSGVDEQFF. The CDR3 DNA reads TGCGCCAGCAGCCAAGACCCCGGGACTAGCGGGGTGGATGAGCAGTTCTTC.

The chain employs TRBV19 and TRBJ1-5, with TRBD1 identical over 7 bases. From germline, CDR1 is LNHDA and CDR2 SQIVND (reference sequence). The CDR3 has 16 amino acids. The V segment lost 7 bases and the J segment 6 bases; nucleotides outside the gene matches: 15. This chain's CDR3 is CASTREGAYPIQPQHF. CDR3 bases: TGTGCCAGTACCAGAGAGGGGGCCTACCCAATTCAGCCCCAGCATTTT.

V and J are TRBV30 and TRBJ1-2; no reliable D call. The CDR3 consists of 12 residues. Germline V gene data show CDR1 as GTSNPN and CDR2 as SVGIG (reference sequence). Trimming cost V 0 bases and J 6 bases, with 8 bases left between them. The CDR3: CAWSVSGNGYTF. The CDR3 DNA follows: TGTGCCTGGAGTGTTTCCGGGAATGGCTACACCTTC.

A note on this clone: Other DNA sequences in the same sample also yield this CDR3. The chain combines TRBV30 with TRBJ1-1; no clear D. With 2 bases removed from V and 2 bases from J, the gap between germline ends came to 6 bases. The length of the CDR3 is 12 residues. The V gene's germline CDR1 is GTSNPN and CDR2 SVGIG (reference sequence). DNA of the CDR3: TGTGCCTGGAGTATGGTAAACACTGAAGCTTTCTTT. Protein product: CAWSMVNTEAFF.